What follows describes a single T cell receptor (beta chain). The data were taken from a study of T cell changes during pregnancy in multiple sclerosis. The table came from immunoSEQ multiplex PCR; TCRdb's copy has only in-frame clones and leaves some out. Seen here are about 21,000 clones, approximately 90% observed once, and the top ten hold about 0.67%. V shed 3 bases, J shed 0 bases, and the junction held 21 bases outside the gene matches. Per the germline V gene, CDR1 is SGHRS and CDR2 is YFSETQ. This CDR3 comprises 21 residues. The chain is built from TRBV5-1 and TRBJ2-1, with TRBD2 matching over 7 bases. The sequence came from a female donor with multiple sclerosis, enrolled in a pregnancy study. The source material was CD4+ T cells from peripheral blood mononuclear cells, sampled in the third trimester of pregnancy. The DNA of the CDR3 is TGCGCCAGCAGCTCCAGATCGGCGGGGGTGGTTACCCACAGCTCCTACAATGAGCAGTTCTTC. It yields the protein CASSSRSAGVVTHSSYNEQFF.